This record concerns one T cell receptor beta chain sequence. Antigen: not known. Regarding time point: newly diagnosed GD, antithyroid drugs for less than 3 months. The TCR library was made from RNA extracted from PBMCs. The authors built TCR beta libraries using iRepertoire HTBI primers and Arm-PCR of CDR3 regions. TCRdb re-called the multiplex PCR reads through MiXCR, storing one row per CDR3 protein. The top ten clones hold 20% to 25% of a sample with 360,000 or so distinct CDR3 sequences, around 16% of them seen once. The data belong to a study of regulatory T cells in long-lasting Graves disease. Study results and limitations: The study found TRBV28, TRBJ1-2 and TRBJ2-5 favored in persistent disease. TCR diversity was lower in persistent than newly diagnosed Graves' disease.

The CDR3 consists of 15 residues. The V gene's germline CDR1 is SGHAT and CDR2 FQNNGV. This sample also appeared in a second study, on T cells in Graves' hyperthyroidism and ophthalmopathy.

Source: peripheral blood mononuclear cells (PBMCs), taken at new diagnosis, from a patient treated with antithyroid drugs. The receptor's source is a woman aged 18-29 years with Graves disease. This rearrangement joins TRBV11-2 to TRBJ2-1, with D hard to call. The J call may be mistaken, given a closer DNA end match to TRBJ2-7. The CDR3 is CASSLDLLGLVGQYF. The DNA for the CDR3 is TGTGCCAGCAGCTTAGATCTTCTGGGTCTGGTGGGGCAGTACTTC.